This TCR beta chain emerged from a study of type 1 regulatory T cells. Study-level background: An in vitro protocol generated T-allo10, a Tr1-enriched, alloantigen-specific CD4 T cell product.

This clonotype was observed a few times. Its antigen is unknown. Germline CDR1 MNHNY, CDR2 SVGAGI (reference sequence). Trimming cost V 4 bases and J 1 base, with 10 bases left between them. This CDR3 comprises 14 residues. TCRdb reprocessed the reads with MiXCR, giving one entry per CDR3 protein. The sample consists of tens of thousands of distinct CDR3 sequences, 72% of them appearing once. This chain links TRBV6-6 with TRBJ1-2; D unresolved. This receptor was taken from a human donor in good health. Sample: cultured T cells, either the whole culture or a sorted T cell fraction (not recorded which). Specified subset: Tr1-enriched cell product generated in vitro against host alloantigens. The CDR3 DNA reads TGTGCCAGCAGTTCGCCCGCTTTTAACTATGGCTACACCTTC. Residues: CASSSPAFNYGYTF.